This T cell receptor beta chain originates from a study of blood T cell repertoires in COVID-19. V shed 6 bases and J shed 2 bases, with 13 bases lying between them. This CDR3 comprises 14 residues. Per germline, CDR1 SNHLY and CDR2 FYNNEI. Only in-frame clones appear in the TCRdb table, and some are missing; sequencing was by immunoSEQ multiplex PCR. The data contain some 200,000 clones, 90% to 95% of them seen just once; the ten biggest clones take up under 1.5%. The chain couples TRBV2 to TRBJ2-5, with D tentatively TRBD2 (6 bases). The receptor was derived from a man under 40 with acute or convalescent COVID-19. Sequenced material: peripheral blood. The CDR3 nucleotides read TGTGCCAGCAGCGCCGGGACTCCACAAGAGACCCAGTACTTC. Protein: CASSAGTPQETQYF. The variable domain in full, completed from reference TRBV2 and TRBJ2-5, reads EPEVTQTPSHQVTQMGQEVILRCVPISNHLYFYWYRQILGQKVEFLVSFYNNEISEKSEIFDDQFSVERPDGSNFTLKIRSTKLEDSAMYFCASSAGTPQETQYFGPGTRLLVL.